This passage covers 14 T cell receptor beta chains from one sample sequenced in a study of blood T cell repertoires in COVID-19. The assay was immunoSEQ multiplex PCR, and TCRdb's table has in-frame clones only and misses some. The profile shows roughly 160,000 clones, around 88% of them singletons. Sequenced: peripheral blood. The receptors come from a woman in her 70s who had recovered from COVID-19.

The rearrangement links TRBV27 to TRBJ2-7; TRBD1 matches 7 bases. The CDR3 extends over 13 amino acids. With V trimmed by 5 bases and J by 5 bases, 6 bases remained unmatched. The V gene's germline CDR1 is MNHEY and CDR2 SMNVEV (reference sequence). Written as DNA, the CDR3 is TGTGCCAGCAGTCACCCCGACAGGGACGAGCAGTACTTC. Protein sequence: CASSHPDRDEQYF.

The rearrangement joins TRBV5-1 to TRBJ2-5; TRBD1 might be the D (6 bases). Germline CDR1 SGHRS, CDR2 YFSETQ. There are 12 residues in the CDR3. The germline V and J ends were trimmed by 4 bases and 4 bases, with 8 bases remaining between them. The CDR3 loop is CASSLGAETQYF. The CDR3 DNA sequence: TGCGCCAGCAGCCTGGGGGCAGAGACCCAGTACTTC.

CDR3 in amino acids: CASSPLGQANYGYTF. For the CDR3, the DNA is TGTGCCAGCAGCCCCTTGGGACAGGCTAACTATGGCTACACCTTC. The rearrangement joins TRBV6-5 to TRBJ1-2, with 8 bases that match TRBD1. This CDR3 is 15 amino acids long. V shed 6 bases and J 0 bases; nucleotides not matched to a gene: 6. Germline CDR1 is MNHEY and CDR2 is SVGAGI.

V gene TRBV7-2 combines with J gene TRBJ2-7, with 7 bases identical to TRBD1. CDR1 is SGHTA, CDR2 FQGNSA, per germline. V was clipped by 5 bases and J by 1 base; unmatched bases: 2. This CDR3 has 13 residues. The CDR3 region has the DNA TGTGCCAGCAGCCCGGGACAGTCCTACGAGCAGTACTTC. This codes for CASSPGQSYEQYF.

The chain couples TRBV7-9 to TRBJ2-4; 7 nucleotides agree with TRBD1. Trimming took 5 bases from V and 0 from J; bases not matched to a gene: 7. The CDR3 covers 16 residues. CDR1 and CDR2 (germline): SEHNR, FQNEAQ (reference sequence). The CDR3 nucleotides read TGTGCCAGCAGCACACCGACAGGGCTAGCCAAAAACATTCAGTACTTC. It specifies CASSTPTGLAKNIQYF.

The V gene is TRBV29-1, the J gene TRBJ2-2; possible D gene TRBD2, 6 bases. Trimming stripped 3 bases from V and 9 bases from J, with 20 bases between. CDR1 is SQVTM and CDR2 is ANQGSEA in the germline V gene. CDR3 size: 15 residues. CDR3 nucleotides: TGCAGCGTTGAGGGACCGGTCCGCGGGACTCGGGAGCTGTTTTTT. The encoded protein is CSVEGPVRGTRELFF.

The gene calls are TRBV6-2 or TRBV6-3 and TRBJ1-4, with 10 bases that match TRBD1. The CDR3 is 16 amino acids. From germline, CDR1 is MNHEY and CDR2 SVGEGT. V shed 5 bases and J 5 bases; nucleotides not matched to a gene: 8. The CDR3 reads CASSRPGTGDNEKLFF. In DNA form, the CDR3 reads TGTGCCAGCAGTCGTCCCGGGACAGGGGACAATGAAAAACTGTTTTTT.

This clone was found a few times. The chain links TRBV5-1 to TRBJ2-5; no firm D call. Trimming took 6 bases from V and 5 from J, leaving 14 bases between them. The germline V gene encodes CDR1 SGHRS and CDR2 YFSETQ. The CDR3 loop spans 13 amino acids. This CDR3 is CASTQAPGETQYF. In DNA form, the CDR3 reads TGCGCCAGCACCCAGGCGCCTGGGGAGACCCAGTACTTC.

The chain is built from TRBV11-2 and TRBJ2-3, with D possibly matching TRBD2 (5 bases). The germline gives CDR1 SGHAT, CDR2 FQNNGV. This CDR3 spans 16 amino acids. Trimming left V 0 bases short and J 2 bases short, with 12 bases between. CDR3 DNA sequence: TGTGCCAGCAGCTTAGATCCCCCGGGAACCACAGATACGCAGTATTTT. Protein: CASSLDPPGTTDTQYF.

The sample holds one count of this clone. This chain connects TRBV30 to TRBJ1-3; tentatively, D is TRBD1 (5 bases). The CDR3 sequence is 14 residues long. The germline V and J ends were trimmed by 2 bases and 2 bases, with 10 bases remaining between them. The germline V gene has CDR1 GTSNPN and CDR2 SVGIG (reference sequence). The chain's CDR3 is CAWSRGVAGNTIYF. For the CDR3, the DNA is TGTGCCTGGAGTCGGGGGGTGGCTGGAAACACCATATATTTT.

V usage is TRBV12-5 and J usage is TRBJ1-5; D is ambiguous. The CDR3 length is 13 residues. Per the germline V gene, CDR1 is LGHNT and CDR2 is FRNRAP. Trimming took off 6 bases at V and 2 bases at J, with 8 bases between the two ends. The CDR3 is CASGREGNQPQHF. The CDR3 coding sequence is TGTGCTAGTGGGAGGGAGGGCAATCAGCCCCAGCATTTT.

CDR3 loop: CASSSPRGRLAGGGDNEQFF. As DNA, the CDR3 is TGTGCCAGCAGCTCCCCGCGGGGGCGACTAGCGGGAGGAGGCGACAATGAGCAGTTCTTC. The genes are TRBV7-6 and TRBJ2-1; 13 bases are shared with TRBD2. The CDR3 has 20 amino acids. The V and J ends lost 4 bases and 5 bases, in that order; junction bases with no gene match: 17. Germline CDR1 reads SGHVS; CDR2 reads FNYEAQ. Together with reference TRBV7-6 and TRBJ2-1, the CDR3 gives the full variable domain: GAGVSQSPRYKVTKRGQDVALRCDPISGHVSLYWYRQALGQGPEFLTYFNYEAQQDKSGLPNDRFSAERPEGSISTLTIQRTEQRDSAMYRCASSSPRGRLAGGGDNEQFFGPGTRLTVL.

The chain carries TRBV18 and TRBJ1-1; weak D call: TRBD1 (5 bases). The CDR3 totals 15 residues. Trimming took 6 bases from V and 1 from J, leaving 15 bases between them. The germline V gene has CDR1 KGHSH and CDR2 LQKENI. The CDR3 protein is CASSPRAGRNTEAFF. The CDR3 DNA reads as TGTGCCAGCTCCCCTCGGGCAGGGCGGAACACTGAAGCTTTCTTT.

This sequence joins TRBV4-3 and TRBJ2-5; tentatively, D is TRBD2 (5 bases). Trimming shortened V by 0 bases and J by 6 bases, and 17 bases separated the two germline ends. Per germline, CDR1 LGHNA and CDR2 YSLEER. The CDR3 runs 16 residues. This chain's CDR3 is CASSQDYRAWEKTQYF. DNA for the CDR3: TGCGCCAGCAGCCAAGATTACCGGGCGTGGGAGAAGACCCAGTACTTC.